The 3 T cell receptor beta chains in this list originate from one sample, sequenced in a study of blood T cell repertoires in COVID-19. TCRdb's table, derived via immunoSEQ multiplex PCR, lists solely in-frame clones and lacks some. The sample has 280,000 or so clones; roughly 90% are singletons. The sequenced sample consisted of peripheral blood. The receptors stem from an older woman with acute or convalescent COVID-19.

V is TRBV9 and J is TRBJ1-1; no reliable D call. Germline V gene lookup returns CDR1 SGDLS and CDR2 YYNGEE. This CDR3 region has 13 residues. The V end was cut by 4 bases, the J end by 0 bases, with 7 bases between. This CDR3 is CASSKQVNTEAFF. In nucleotides, the CDR3 is TGTGCCAGCAGCAAGCAGGTGAACACTGAAGCTTTCTTT.

This clone was counted a few times. The CDR3 DNA follows: TGTGCCAGCAGCTTAGCGATTAAGGGCCCGACCGACGGACTCTATGGCTACACCTTC. It translates to CASSLAIKGPTDGLYGYTF. The chain carries TRBV7-6 and TRBJ1-2, with no clear D. Germline V gene sequence: CDR1 SGHVS, CDR2 FNYEAQ. Trimming shortened V by 0 bases and J by 4 bases, and 24 bases separated the two germline ends. This CDR3 is 19 amino acids long.

The J gene is TRBJ2-1, the V gene TRBV5-8, with D possibly TRBD2 on 5 matching bases. Germline values: CDR1 SGHTS, CDR2 YDEGEE. Trimming removed 1 base from V and 3 bases from J, with 14 bases in between. The CDR3 extends over 16 amino acids. CDR3 nucleotides: TGTGCCAGCAGCTTGTACGAGGGCCCGGGCTACAATGAGCAGTTCTTC. Residues: CASSLYEGPGYNEQFF.